This TCR beta chain is drawn from a study of beta chain features in type 1 diabetes. Germline V CDR1 and CDR2: MGHRA, YSYEKL. The CDR3 has 15 residues. V was shortened by 3 bases and J by 6 bases, with 14 bases between the two germline ends. Points from the study as a whole: In cDNA sequencing, cells with high TCR expression could be over-represented. There was a moderate but significant shortening of TCRB CDR3s in all four CD4+ subsets of Type 1 diabetes patients.

As every portion of the isolated RNA was reverse transcribed, the sequencing read expressed TCRB transcripts. Here immunoSEQ multiplex PCR was the method, and the copy in TCRdb shows in-frame clones only, minus some. The sample shows over 200,000 clones, about 11% of them seen only once. This clone was observed a handful of times. The antigen is undetermined. Sequencing used naive CD4+ T cells from blood. The receptor was derived from a man aged 25 to 45 with type 1 diabetes. This rearrangement joins TRBV4-1 to TRBJ1-4; D is ambiguous. CDR3 DNA sequence: TGCGCCAGCAGCCACCGCCCCTTGGCTGATGAAAAACTGTTTTTT. This sequence encodes CASSHRPLADEKLFF.